The source of this T cell receptor beta chain is a study of shared clonotypes between healthy human individuals. Overall study findings and caveats: Unshared clonotypes carried lower generation probabilities than those common to all four donors. Larger richness was generally estimated for naive than memory subsets.

Terminally differentiated effector memory CD45RA+ cells were left out of the naive CD8 fraction, which was CD45RO-negative and positively selected for CCR7. All the donors were Caucasian adults who lived in Nashville, Tennessee. The V gene's germline CDR1 is MGHRA and CDR2 YSYEKL. The CDR3 has 14 amino acids. V was clipped by 4 bases and J by 4 bases; unmatched bases: 4. Each PCR replicate from the sorted subsets contained about 180 ng DNA, which is 25,000 to 30,000 T cell genomes. Clones were sequenced by immunoSEQ multiplex PCR, and TCRdb holds only the in-frame ones, with some missing. Here the sample spans around 2,100,000 clones, less than 95% being singletons. The count of this clone is one. Its antigen is not identified.

J is TRBJ2-7 and V is TRBV4-1; TRBD1 aligns across 10 bases. The clonotype was recovered from a man in his late teens or twenties in good health. Sequenced sample: naive CD8+ T cells sorted from blood. CDR3 protein: CASSPDRGNYEQYF. The CDR3 DNA reads TGCGCCAGCAGCCCGGACAGGGGGAATTACGAGCAGTACTTC.